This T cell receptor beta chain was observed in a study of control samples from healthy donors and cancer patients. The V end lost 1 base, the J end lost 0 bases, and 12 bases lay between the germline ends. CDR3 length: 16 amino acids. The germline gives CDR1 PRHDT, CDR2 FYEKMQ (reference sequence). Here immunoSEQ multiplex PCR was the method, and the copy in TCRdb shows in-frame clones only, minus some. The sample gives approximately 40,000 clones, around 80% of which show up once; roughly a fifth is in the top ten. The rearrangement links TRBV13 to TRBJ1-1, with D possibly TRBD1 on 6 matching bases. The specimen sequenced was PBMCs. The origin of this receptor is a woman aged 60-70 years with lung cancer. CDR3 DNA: TGTGCCAGCAGCTTAGTCACAGGGAGTCTGAACACTGAAGCTTTCTTT. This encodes CASSLVTGSLNTEAFF.